This TCR beta chain was recorded in a study of blood T cell repertoires in COVID-19. This table comes from immunoSEQ multiplex PCR, and its TCRdb copy is limited to in-frame clones, with some not included. The data contain roughly 260,000 clones, roughly 82% of them singletons. The TCR comes from a woman aged 65 to 85 with acute or convalescent COVID-19. Material: peripheral blood.

In DNA form, the CDR3 reads TGTGCCAGCAGCTTCTCACAGGGTTCCCTCTATGGCTACACCTTC. Translation gives CASSFSQGSLYGYTF. The chain carries TRBV5-8 and TRBJ1-2, with D possibly matching TRBD1 (6 bases). V was clipped by 2 bases and J by 4 bases, with 15 bases between them. Looked up from germline, CDR1 is SGHTS and CDR2 is YDEGEE. This CDR3 contains 15 residues.